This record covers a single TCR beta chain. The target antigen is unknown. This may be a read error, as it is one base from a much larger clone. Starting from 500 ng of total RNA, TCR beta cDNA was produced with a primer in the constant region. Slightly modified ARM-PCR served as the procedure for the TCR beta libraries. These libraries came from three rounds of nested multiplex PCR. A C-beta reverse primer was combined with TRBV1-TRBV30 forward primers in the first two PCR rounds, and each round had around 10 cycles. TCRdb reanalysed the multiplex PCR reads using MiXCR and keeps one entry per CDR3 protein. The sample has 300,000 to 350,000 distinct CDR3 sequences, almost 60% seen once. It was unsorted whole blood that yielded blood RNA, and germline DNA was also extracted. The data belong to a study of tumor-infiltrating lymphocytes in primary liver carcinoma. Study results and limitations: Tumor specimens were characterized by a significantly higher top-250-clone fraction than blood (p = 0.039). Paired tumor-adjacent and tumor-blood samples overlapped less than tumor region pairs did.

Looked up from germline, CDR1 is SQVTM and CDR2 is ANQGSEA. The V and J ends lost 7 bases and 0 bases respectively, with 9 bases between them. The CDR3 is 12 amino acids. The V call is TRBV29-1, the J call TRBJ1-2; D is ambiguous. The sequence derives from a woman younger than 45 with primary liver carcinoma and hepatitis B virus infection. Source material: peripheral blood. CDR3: CSAEGANYGYTF. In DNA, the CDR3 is TGCAGCGCCGAAGGTGCTAACTATGGCTACACCTTC. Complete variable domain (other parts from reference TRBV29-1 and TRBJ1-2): SAVISQKPSRDICQRGTSLTIQCQVDSQVTMMFWYRQQPGQSLTLIATANQGSEATYESGFVIDKFPISRPNLTFSTLTVSNMSPEDSSIYLCSAEGANYGYTFGSGTRLTVV.